Below are 9 T cell receptor beta chains sequenced from a single sample in a study of blood T cell repertoires in COVID-19 (TCRdb year 2020). To prepare the library, the immunoSEQ multiplex PCR assay was applied. Drawn from immuneACCESS, this table holds only the in-frame rearrangements with V and J called that TCRdb kept. Clones are partly lost; checked studies trace under half to an unresolved V gene and leave the rest unexplained. This sample is represented by more than 300,000 clones; roughly 90% of them were singletons. The ten largest clones capture roughly 18% of the sample. The sequencing sample was made of PBMCs or T cells enriched from blood (not recorded which). The receptors originated from a woman in her 30s who had recovered from COVID-19.

The V gene is TRBV29-1, the J gene TRBJ2-1, with D hard to call. Germline V CDR1 and CDR2: SQVTM, ANQGSEA. Trimming cost V 6 bases and J 3 bases, with 9 bases left between them. There are 12 residues in the CDR3. This CDR3 reads CSVRLNYNEQFF. The CDR3 DNA reads as TGCAGCGTCAGACTTAACTACAATGAGCAGTTCTTC.

This clone was seen once. V and J are TRBV11-2 and TRBJ2-3, with a tentative D call TRBD2 (6 bases). The CDR3 is made up of 16 amino acids. V lost 6 bases and J 1 base, leaving 17 bases between the germline ends. Germline CDR1 SGHAT, CDR2 FQNNGV. Here the CDR3 reads CASSSGAWIGTDTQYF. The CDR3, as DNA: TGTGCCAGCAGTTCGGGAGCATGGATTGGCACAGATACGCAGTATTTT.

The sample holds one count of this clone. The genes are TRBV5-4 and TRBJ1-2; 7 bases agree with TRBD1. Looked up from germline, CDR1 is SGHNT and CDR2 is YYREEE (reference sequence). The ends lost 7 bases at V and 7 bases at J; junction bases unmatched: 10. The CDR3 spans 13 residues. The CDR3 is CASGVGGESGYTF. CDR3 bases: TGTGCCAGCGGTGTAGGGGGCGAGAGTGGCTACACCTTC.

Written as DNA, the CDR3 is TGTGCCAGCAGCCAAGATGCTGGCGGCTACGAGCAGTACTTC. Protein product: CASSQDAGGYEQYF. The V call is TRBV4-2, the J call TRBJ2-7; no reliable D call. The germline V gene has CDR1 LGHNA and CDR2 YNFKEQ. This CDR3 contains 14 residues. V was shortened by 0 bases and J by 3 bases, with 9 bases between the two germline ends.

The V and J genes are TRBV7-2 and TRBJ2-7; 7 bases fit TRBD2. The germline V gene encodes CDR1 SGHTA and CDR2 FQGNSA. CDR3 length: 15 amino acids. With 2 bases clipped from V and 7 bases from J, the junction kept 11 bases outside the gene matches. CDR3 region: CASSLKGRGMGEQYF. Written as DNA, the CDR3 is TGTGCCAGCAGCTTAAAGGGGCGGGGGATGGGGGAGCAGTACTTC.

The chain recombines TRBV6-5 with TRBJ1-1; possible D gene TRBD1, 6 bases. Germline V gene data show CDR1 as MNHEY and CDR2 as SVGAGI. Trimming removed 9 bases at V and 4 bases at J, with 15 bases between. The CDR3 runs 13 residues. CDR3 region: CASRPNRATEAFF. The CDR3 bases are TGTGCCAGTAGACCTAACAGGGCCACTGAAGCTTTCTTT.

The V gene is TRBV7-3, the J gene TRBJ2-2; TRBD2 matches at 12 bases. The CDR3 consists of 20 residues. CDR1 and CDR2 (germline): SGHTA, FQGTGA. J lost 2 bases, V lost 5 bases, and 15 bases had no gene match. The CDR3 reads CASSLLRTTSGRFNTGELFF. CDR3 DNA sequence: TGTGCCAGCAGCCTGCTAAGAACGACTAGCGGGAGATTCAACACCGGGGAGCTGTTTTTT.

The chain is built from TRBV5-1 and TRBJ2-3, with D possibly TRBD1 on 7 matching bases. Per the germline V gene, CDR1 is SGHRS and CDR2 is YFSETQ. This CDR3 region has 15 residues. V was cut by 0 bases and J by 6 bases, with 14 bases left in between. The CDR3: CASSLEGRGVDTQYF. The CDR3 coding sequence is TGCGCCAGCAGCTTGGAAGGCAGGGGGGTCGATACGCAGTATTTT.

The V call is TRBV7-8, the J call TRBJ1-2; a weak D match, TRBD1 (5 bases). Germline V gene data show CDR1 as SGHVS and CDR2 as FQNEAQ. V gave up 1 base and J gave up 5 bases, with 17 bases separating them. There are 16 residues in the CDR3. The CDR3 nucleotides read TGTGCCAGCAGCTTAGAAGCTAGGGGCCCAGGGTATGGCTACACCTTC. Translating gives CASSLEARGPGYGYTF.